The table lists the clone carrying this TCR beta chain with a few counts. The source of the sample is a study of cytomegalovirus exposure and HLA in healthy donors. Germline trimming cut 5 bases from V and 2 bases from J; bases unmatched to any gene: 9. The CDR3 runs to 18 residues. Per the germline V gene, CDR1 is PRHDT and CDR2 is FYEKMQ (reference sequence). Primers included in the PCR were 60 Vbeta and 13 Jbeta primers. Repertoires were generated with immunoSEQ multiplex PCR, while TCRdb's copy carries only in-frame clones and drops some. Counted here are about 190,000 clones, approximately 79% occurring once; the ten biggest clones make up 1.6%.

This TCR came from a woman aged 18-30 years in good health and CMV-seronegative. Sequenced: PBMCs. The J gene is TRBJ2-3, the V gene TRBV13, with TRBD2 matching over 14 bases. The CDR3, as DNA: TGTGCCAGCAGCCCCGGGACTAGCGGGGGACCACTCACAGATACGCAGTATTTT. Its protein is CASSPGTSGGPLTDTQYF.